The rows below give T cell receptor beta chains drawn from one sample of a study of cytomegalovirus exposure and HLA in healthy donors. Only in-frame clones appear in the TCRdb table, and some are missing; sequencing was by immunoSEQ multiplex PCR. The table includes 150,000 to 200,000 clones, less than 90% detected once. The specimen was PBMCs. The receptors here all came from a man between 18 and 35 years old in good health and CMV-seronegative. Both conserved end residues are part of each CDR3. A D gene is named only where the DNA matches it firmly. The size of a clone is reported for some rows only, either as once, few or many, or as a class for expanded clones.

NA	TRBV18	TRBJ1-5	NA	CASSFTAYQPQHF	TGTGCCAGCTCCTTTACAGCTTATCAGCCCCAGCATTTT
NA	TRBV28	TRBJ1-6	TRBD1	CASSLRQGAIYNSPLHF	TGTGCCAGCAGTTTAAGGCAGGGGGCTATCTATAATTCACCCCTCCACTTT
NA	TRBV5-1	TRBJ2-2	TRBD2	CATSVAGVAGELFF	TGCGCCACTTCGGTAGCGGGAGTTGCCGGGGAGCTGTTTTTT
NA	TRBV6-5	TRBJ2-7	TRBD2	CASSLFRTSDEQYF	TGTGCCAGCAGCCTTTTTAGGACTAGCGACGAGCAGTACTTC
NA	TRBV5-1	TRBJ2-3	NA	CASSLGKSGTDTQYF	TGCGCCAGCAGCTTGGGCAAGTCGGGCACAGATACGCAGTATTTT
NA	TRBV5-5	TRBJ2-3	TRBD2	CASSLFSGGFSTDTQYF	TGTGCCAGCAGCTTGTTTAGCGGGGGGTTTAGCACAGATACGCAGTATTTT
NA	TRBV27	TRBJ2-1	TRBD1	CASKPLTGGLANEQFF	TGTGCCAGCAAGCCTTTGACAGGGGGCCTCGCCAATGAGCAGTTCTTC
NA	TRBV4-2	TRBJ1-4	TRBD1	CASSPGQGWGTNEKLFF	TGTGCCAGCAGCCCGGGACAGGGGTGGGGAACTAATGAAAAACTGTTTTTT
NA	TRBV25-1	TRBJ2-3	TRBD2	CASSDWGLAGRSTDTQYF	TGTGCCAGCAGTGATTGGGGATTAGCGGGAAGGAGCACAGATACGCAGTATTTT
NA	TRBV19	TRBJ2-7	NA	CASSIYAGTYEQYF	TGTGCCAGTAGTATATATGCAGGGACCTACGAGCAGTACTTC
once	TRBV6-5	TRBJ2-7	NA	CASSAPAEAYEQYF	TGTGCCAGCAGCGCCCCAGCGGAGGCCTACGAGCAGTACTTC
few	TRBV19	TRBJ1-2	NA	CASSTSGTTRGYTF	TGTGCCAGTAGTACCTCCGGGACAACCCGGGGCTACACCTTC
NA	TRBV13	TRBJ2-3	NA	CASSLLLGLQFPTDTQYF	TGTGCCAGCAGCTTACTTTTAGGACTCCAATTCCCCACAGATACGCAGTATTTT
NA	TRBV7-8	TRBJ2-5	TRBD1	CASRDRDFETQYF	TGTGCCAGCAGGGACAGGGACTTTGAGACCCAGTACTTC
NA	TRBV2	TRBJ2-3	TRBD2	CASSRLAGITDTQYF	TGTGCCAGCAGTCGGCTAGCGGGGATCACAGATACGCAGTATTTT
NA	TRBV5-4	TRBJ1-6	NA	CASSLTGGGNSPLHF	TGTGCCAGCAGCTTGACCGGGGGTGGAAATTCACCCCTCCACTTT
NA	TRBV7-9	TRBJ2-7	TRBD1	CASSLGGSDRSKYF	TGTGCCAGCAGCTTAGGAGGGTCGGACAGGTCGAAGTACTTC
once	TRBV2	TRBJ1-1	TRBD1	CASSENYGQGQGGNTEAFF	TGTGCCAGCAGTGAGAACTACGGACAGGGTCAGGGAGGGAACACTGAAGCTTTCTTT
NA	TRBV7-3	TRBJ2-7	NA	CASSLSAGLGEQYF	TGTGCCAGCAGCTTAAGCGCAGGGTTGGGGGAGCAGTACTTC
NA	TRBV15	TRBJ2-1	NA	CATSIGAERYNEQFF	TGTGCCACCAGCATAGGGGCGGAACGCTACAATGAGCAGTTCTTC
NA	TRBV6-5	TRBJ1-3	NA	CASSRDRIIYF	TGTGCCAGCAGCCGTGACAGGATCATATATTTT
NA	TRBV27	TRBJ2-3	NA	CASSPRRGLTDTQYF	TGTGCCAGCAGTCCGCGGCGGGGGCTCACAGATACGCAGTATTTT
NA	TRBV29-1	TRBJ2-5	NA	CSVEDAGWETQYF	TGCAGCGTTGAAGACGCAGGCTGGGAGACCCAGTACTTC
NA	TRBV4-3	TRBJ2-2	TRBD2	CASSQGGAGGNTGELFF	TGCGCCAGCAGCCAAGGGGGTGCGGGGGGGAACACCGGGGAGCTGTTTTTT
NA	TRBV4-1	TRBJ2-1	TRBD2	CASSQGGSGGARYNEQFF	TGCGCCAGCAGCCAGGGTGGTAGCGGGGGGGCAAGATACAATGAGCAGTTCTTC
NA	TRBV13	TRBJ1-4	TRBD1	CASSIQGGIREKLFF	TGTGCCAGCAGCATACAGGGGGGGATAAGGGAAAAACTGTTTTTT
NA	TRBV28	TRBJ2-7	NA	CASRLTGETFLF	TGTGCCAGCAGACTGACGGGGGAGACTTTTCTCTTC
NA	TRBV11-2	TRBJ2-7	NA	CASSSLGAKYEQYF	TGTGCCAGCAGCTCTTTGGGGGCCAAATACGAGCAGTACTTC
NA	TRBV7-3	TRBJ2-5	TRBD2	CASSLKLSGSLETQYF	TGTGCCAGCAGCTTAAAGCTGAGCGGGAGTTTGGAGACCCAGTACTTC
few	TRBV28	TRBJ1-2	NA	CASSLAGGPNYGYTF	TGTGCCAGCAGTTTGGCGGGGGGGCCCAACTATGGCTACACCTTC
many	TRBV25-1	TRBJ2-7	TRBD1	CASSPGNRGSYEQYF	TGTGCCAGCAGTCCCGGGAACAGGGGCTCCTACGAGCAGTACTTC
NA	TRBV25-1	TRBJ2-5	NA	CASSELGARETQYF	TGTGCCAGCAGTGAACTGGGGGCGCGGGAGACCCAGTACTTC
NA	TRBV28	TRBJ2-5	NA	CASSLVLGRYQETQYF	TGTGCCAGCAGTTTGGTACTTGGGAGGTACCAAGAGACCCAGTACTTC
NA	TRBV5-1	TRBJ2-1	NA	CASSLEASAQGLQFF	TGCGCCAGCAGCTTGGAGGCGTCTGCCCAGGGTTTGCAGTTCTTC
NA	TRBV18	TRBJ2-5	TRBD1	CASSSPGQGEETQYF	TGTGCCAGCTCATCCCCCGGACAGGGCGAAGAGACCCAGTACTTC
NA	TRBV7-9	TRBJ1-4	NA	CAGRSGTSGEKLFF	TGTGCCGGCCGATCCGGGACATCGGGTGAAAAACTGTTTTTT
NA	TRBV6-5	TRBJ2-3	TRBD2	CASSELAGGNTQYF	TGTGCCAGCAGTGAACTAGCGGGAGGAAATACGCAGTATTTT
NA	TRBV6-1	TRBJ2-7	NA	CASSLRDSSWYEQYF	TGTGCCAGCAGTCTCCGGGACTCTTCGTGGTACGAGCAGTACTTC
few	TRBV30	TRBJ2-3	NA	CAWSVPGGTDTQYF	TGTGCCTGGAGTGTACCAGGGGGCACAGATACGCAGTATTTT
NA	TRBV5-6	TRBJ2-3	TRBD2	CASSLRWPGLDGTDTQYF	TGTGCCAGCAGCTTGAGATGGCCAGGACTAGATGGGACAGATACGCAGTATTTT
NA	TRBV5-6	TRBJ2-7	TRBD2	CASSLGLAEYEQYF	TGTGCCAGCAGCCTGGGACTAGCGGAGTACGAGCAGTACTTC